This is a list of T cell receptor beta chains from one sample in a study of shared T cell receptors in the human thymus. The repertoire was sequenced with immunoSEQ multiplex PCR; TCRdb's copy has only in-frame clones and lacks some. Counted here are 700,000 or so clones, approximately 83% occurring once; the ten biggest clones make up approximately 0.01%. The same data also contributed to another study, on human thymus T cells.

Sequencing was done on a sample of thymocytes. These TCRs come from a girl less than two years old with a congenital heart defect. The CDR3 runs from the conserved cysteine through the conserved F or W. The D gene is left open where the match is weak. Not every row has a clone size; where given, it reads once, few, many or a size class.

>TRBD2|TRBJ2-5|.|TRBV28
TGTGCCAGCAGTTTACCTTGGAAGGCGGGGGGGACTCCTCTCCAAGAGACCCAGTACTTC
CASSLPWKAGGTPLQETQYF
>.|TRBJ1-2|.|TRBV5-4
TGTGCCAGCAGCTCCGCGGGGGCGACGCTATACTATGGCTACACCTTC
CASSSAGATLYYGYTF
>.|TRBJ2-3|.|TRBV13
TGTGCCAGCAGCTTAGGTCGGAGCGGGTCCACAGATACGCAGTATTTT
CASSLGRSGSTDTQYF
>.|TRBJ1-2|.|TRBV27
TGTGCCAGCAGTTTGAAAGGCCGGGATGGCTACACCTTC
CASSLKGRDGYTF
>.|TRBJ1-2|.|TRBV7-2
TGTGCCAGCAGCTCTAGCGGGGCCGAGGATGGCTACACCTTC
CASSSSGAEDGYTF
>TRBD1|TRBJ1-1|once|TRBV19
TGTGCCAGTAGTATCCCCAGATCCCCGGGGACAGGGGGCTTGGACACTGAAGCTTTCTTT
CASSIPRSPGTGGLDTEAFF
>.|TRBJ1-2|.|TRBV10-3
TGTGCCATCAGTGCGACTGTCGGGAGGGGCTACACCTTC
CAISATVGRGYTF
>.|TRBJ1-2|.|TRBV10-3
TGTGCCATCGGGCAAGTGGGGCCCACTGGGGGCTACACCTTC
CAIGQVGPTGGYTF
>.|TRBJ1-3|.|TRBV20-1
TGCAGTGCTAGTAAGGAGGACACCATATATTTT
CSASKEDTIYF
>TRBD1|TRBJ1-1|.|TRBV7-2
TGTGCCAGCAGCTTCCGGACAGGGTTTTACACTGAAGCTTTCTTT
CASSFRTGFYTEAFF
>TRBD1|TRBJ1-1|.|TRBV5-1
TGCGCCAGCAGCTCCCGATCGACAGGGCCCACTGAAGCTTTCTTT
CASSSRSTGPTEAFF
>TRBD1|TRBJ1-5|once|TRBV30
TGTGCCTGGAGTGTAAGACAGGGCTCTCTTAGAAGCAATCAGCCCCAGCATTTT
CAWSVRQGSLRSNQPQHF
>.|TRBJ1-1|.|TRBV28
TGTGCCAGCAGTTTAAAACTACGGGGTTTGTGTACTGAAGCTTTCTTT
CASSLKLRGLCTEAFF
>TRBD1|TRBJ2-1|.|TRBV5-6
TGTGCCAGCAGCTTGGGACAGGGGCGGCAGGAGCAGTTCTTC
CASSLGQGRQEQFF
>TRBD1|TRBJ1-2|.|TRBV28
TGTGCCAGCAGTTTAGGGGAAAGACAGGGATTCTATGGCTACACCTTC
CASSLGERQGFYGYTF
>.|TRBJ1-5|.|TRBV19
TGTGCCAGTAGTATGATTCTTTATAGGGGGTATTATCAGCCCCAGCATTTT
CASSMILYRGYYQPQHF
>TRBD1|TRBJ1-6|.|TRBV25-1
TGTGCCAGCAGTGTGGGACAGAAGAATTCACCCCTCCACTTT
CASSVGQKNSPLHF
>.|TRBJ1-3|.|TRBV6-1
TGTGCCAGCAGCCTCCGGGGCTCTGGAAACACCATATATTTT
CASSLRGSGNTIYF
>.|TRBJ1-1|few|TRBV5-8
TGTGCCAGCAGCTTGAGGGAGACAGGGAACACTGAAGCTTTCTTT
CASSLRETGNTEAFF
>.|TRBJ2-3|.|TRBV10-3
TGTGCCGGCGGGACGTCAATGGGCGATACGCAGTATTTT
CAGGTSMGDTQYF
>TRBD1|TRBJ1-2|once|TRBV10-3
TGTGCCATCAGGACCCGGGACAGGGTTCGCGATGGCTACACCTTC
CAIRTRDRVRDGYTF
>.|TRBJ1-6|.|TRBV14
TGTGCCAGCAGCCAAGAGGGGATTCTTGGGAGCTCCTATAATTCACCCCTCCACTTT
CASSQEGILGSSYNSPLHF
>TRBD2|TRBJ2-3|once|TRBV7-2
TGTGCCAGCAGCTTAGGGCTAGCGGGGCCAAATGATACAGATACGCAGTATTTT
CASSLGLAGPNDTDTQYF